A selection of T cell receptor beta chains follows, all from one sample in a study of cytomegalovirus exposure and HLA in healthy donors. Generated by immunoSEQ multiplex PCR, the TCRdb table keeps only in-frame clones and is missing some. The data contain hundreds of thousands of clones, 86% of them seen just once; the ten biggest clones take up 0.83%. Sequencing was performed on PBMCs. The receptors shown here come from a woman aged 18 to 35 in good health and CMV-seronegative. Both conserved end residues are part of each CDR3.

CDR3 length	V gene	J gene	CDR3 protein
14	TRBV2	TRBJ1-2	CASTPGQGNYGYTF
17	TRBV7-8	TRBJ2-1	CASSTPRRRDSYNEQFF
15	TRBV7-2	TRBJ2-1	CASSIGWLAVNEQFF
16	TRBV27	TRBJ1-3	CASSPEAGYSGNTIYF
16	TRBV27	TRBJ2-4	CASSLQGALIGNIQYF
15	TRBV15	TRBJ2-1	CATSRASGSANEQFF
15	TRBV7-9	TRBJ2-5	CASSPRGTGAETQYF
16	TRBV5-1	TRBJ2-3	CASSPVAGSLTDTQYF
15	TRBV9	TRBJ2-3	CASSALGGSTDTQYF
15	TRBV19	TRBJ2-7	CASSYSASYSYEQYF
16	TRBV5-4	TRBJ2-5	CASSTGLAGNQETQYF
14	TRBV5-4	TRBJ2-5	CASSQGALQETQYF
15	TRBV28	TRBJ1-4	CASSPRTGTNEKLFF
15	TRBV6-5	TRBJ2-7	CASMSLRGASNEQYF
15	TRBV4-1	TRBJ2-7	CASSQSREKTYEQYF
15	TRBV28	TRBJ1-3	CASSPTLDRGYTIYF
17	TRBV5-4	TRBJ2-3	CASSLLSLAGVADTQYF
15	TRBV19	TRBJ2-1	CASSIAGGPVNEQFF
12	TRBV30	TRBJ2-2	CAWNRVAGELFF
14	TRBV5-1	TRBJ1-4	CASSLGSKNEKLFF
17	TRBV28	TRBJ2-5	CASRSPPGTGIVETQYF
12	TRBV27	TRBJ2-7	CASRGASYEQYF
15	TRBV2	TRBJ2-5	CASSELGLAGETQYF
17	TRBV9	TRBJ1-3	CASSVGGRPSSGNTIYF
15	TRBV27	TRBJ2-3	CASRVLAGVSDTQYF
16	TRBV28	TRBJ2-7	CASSEALAGGSYEQYF
13	TRBV7-9	TRBJ2-7	CASSLETSYEQYF
15	TRBV6-1	TRBJ1-5	CASRPGQRSNQPQHF
15	TRBV6-6	TRBJ1-1	CASTRRQGAYPEAFF
14	TRBV19	TRBJ1-1	CASSTYHRDTEAFF
14	TRBV29-1	TRBJ2-3	CSVGGQGGTDTQYF
14	TRBV28	TRBJ1-4	CASSLQISNEKLFF
15	TRBV6-7	TRBJ1-4	CASSYLNGGLEKLFF
14	TRBV19	TRBJ1-5	CASSIEWAAQPQHF
14	TRBV5-1	TRBJ1-4	CASSVGQGNEKLFF
15	TRBV6-5	TRBJ2-1	CASSIAGGPYNEQFF
14	TRBV28	TRBJ1-5	CASSLLQGAQPQHF